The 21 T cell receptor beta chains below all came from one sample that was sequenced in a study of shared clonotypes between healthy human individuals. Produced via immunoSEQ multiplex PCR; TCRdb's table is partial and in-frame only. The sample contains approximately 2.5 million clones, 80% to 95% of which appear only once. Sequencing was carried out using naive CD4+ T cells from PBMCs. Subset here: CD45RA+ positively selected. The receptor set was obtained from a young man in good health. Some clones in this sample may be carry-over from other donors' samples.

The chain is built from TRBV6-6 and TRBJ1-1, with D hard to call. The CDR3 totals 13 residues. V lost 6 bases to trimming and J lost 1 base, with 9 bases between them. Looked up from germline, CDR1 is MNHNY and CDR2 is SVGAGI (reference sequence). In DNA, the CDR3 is TGTGCCAGCAGGGCCCGGGGGAACACTGAAGCTTTCTTT. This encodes CASRARGNTEAFF.

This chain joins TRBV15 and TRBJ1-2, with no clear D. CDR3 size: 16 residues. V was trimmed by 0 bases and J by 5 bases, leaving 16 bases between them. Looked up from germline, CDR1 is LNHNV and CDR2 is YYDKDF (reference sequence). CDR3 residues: CATSREVEATWYGYTF. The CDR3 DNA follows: TGTGCCACCAGCAGAGAGGTTGAGGCGACTTGGTATGGCTACACCTTC.

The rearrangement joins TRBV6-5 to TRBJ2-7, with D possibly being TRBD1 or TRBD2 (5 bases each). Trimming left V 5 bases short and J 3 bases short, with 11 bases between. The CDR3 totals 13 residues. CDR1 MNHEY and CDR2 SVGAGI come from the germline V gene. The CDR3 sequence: CASSRDGHYEQYF. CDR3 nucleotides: TGTGCCAGCAGTAGGGACGGCCACTACGAGCAGTACTTC.

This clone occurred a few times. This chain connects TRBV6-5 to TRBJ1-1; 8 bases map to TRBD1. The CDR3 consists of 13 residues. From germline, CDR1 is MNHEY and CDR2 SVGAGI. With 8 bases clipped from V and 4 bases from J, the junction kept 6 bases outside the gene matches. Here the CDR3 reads CASHRGTGTEAFF. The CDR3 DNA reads TGTGCCAGCCACAGGGGGACAGGCACTGAAGCTTTCTTT.

The CDR3 reads CASSLRGAGGQFF. Here the CDR3 DNA reads TGTGCCAGCAGCTTAAGGGGTGCGGGGGGGCAGTTCTTC. This chain links TRBV7-9 with TRBJ2-1; 8 bases map to TRBD2. The germline V gene encodes CDR1 SEHNR and CDR2 FQNEAQ (reference sequence). The ends lost 2 bases at V and 12 bases at J; junction bases unmatched: 6. This CDR3 spans 13 amino acids.

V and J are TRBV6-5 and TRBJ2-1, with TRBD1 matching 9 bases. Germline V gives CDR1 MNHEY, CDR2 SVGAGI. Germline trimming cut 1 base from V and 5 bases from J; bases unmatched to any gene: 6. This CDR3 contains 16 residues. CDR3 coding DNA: TGTGCCAGCAGTTACTTGACAGGGGGGCGGGACAATGAGCAGTTCTTC. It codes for CASSYLTGGRDNEQFF.

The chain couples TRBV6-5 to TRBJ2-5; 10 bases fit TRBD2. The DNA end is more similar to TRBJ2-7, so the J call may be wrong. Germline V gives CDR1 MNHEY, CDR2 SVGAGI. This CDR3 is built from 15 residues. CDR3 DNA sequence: TGTGCCAGCAGTACGAGAATAGCGGGAGGCTACGAGCAGTACTTC. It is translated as CASSTRIAGGYEQYF.

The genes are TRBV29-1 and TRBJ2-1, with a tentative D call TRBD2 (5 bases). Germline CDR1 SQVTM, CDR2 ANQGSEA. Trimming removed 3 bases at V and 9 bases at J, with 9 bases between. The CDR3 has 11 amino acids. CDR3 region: CSVDPSSEQFF. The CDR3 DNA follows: TGCAGCGTTGATCCTAGCTCTGAGCAGTTCTTC.

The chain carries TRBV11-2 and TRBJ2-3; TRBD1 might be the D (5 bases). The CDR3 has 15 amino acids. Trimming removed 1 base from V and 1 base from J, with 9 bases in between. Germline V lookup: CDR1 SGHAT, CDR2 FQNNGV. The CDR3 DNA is TGTGCCAGCAGCTTAGTAGGGGCCGGCACAGATACGCAGTATTTT. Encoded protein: CASSLVGAGTDTQYF.

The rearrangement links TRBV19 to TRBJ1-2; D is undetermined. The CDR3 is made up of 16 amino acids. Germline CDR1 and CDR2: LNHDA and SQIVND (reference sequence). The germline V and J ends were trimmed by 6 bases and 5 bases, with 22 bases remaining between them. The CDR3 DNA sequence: TGTGCCAGTAGGAGAGTGGCGGCCACGACCCGGTATGGCTACACCTTC. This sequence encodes CASRRVAATTRYGYTF.

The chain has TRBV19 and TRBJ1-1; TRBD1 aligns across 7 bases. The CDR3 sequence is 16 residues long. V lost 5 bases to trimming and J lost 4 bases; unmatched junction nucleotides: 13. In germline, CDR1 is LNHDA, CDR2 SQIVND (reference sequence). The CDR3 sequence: CASSASPTGATTEAFF. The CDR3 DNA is TGTGCCAGTAGTGCCTCACCCACAGGGGCGACCACTGAAGCTTTCTTT.

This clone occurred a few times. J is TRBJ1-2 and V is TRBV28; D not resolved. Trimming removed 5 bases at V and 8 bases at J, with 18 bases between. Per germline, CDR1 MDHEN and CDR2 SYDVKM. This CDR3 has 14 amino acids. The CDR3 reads CASSRPGIKEGYTF. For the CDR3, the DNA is TGTGCCAGCAGTCGACCGGGGATCAAGGAAGGCTACACCTTC.

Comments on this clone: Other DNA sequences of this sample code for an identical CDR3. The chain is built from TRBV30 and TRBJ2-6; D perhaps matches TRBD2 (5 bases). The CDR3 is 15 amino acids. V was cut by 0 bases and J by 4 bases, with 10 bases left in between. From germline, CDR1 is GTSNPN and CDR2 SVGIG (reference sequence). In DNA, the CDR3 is TGTGCCTGGAGTGTACGAGGGTCCGGGGCCAACGTCCTGACTTTC. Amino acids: CAWSVRGSGANVLTF. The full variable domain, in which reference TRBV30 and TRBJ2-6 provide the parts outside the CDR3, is SQTIHQWPATLVQPVGSPLSLECTVEGTSNPNLYWYRQAAGRGLQLLFYSVGIGQISSEVPQNLSASRPQDRQFILSSKKLLLSDSGFYLCAWSVRGSGANVLTFGAGSRLTVL.

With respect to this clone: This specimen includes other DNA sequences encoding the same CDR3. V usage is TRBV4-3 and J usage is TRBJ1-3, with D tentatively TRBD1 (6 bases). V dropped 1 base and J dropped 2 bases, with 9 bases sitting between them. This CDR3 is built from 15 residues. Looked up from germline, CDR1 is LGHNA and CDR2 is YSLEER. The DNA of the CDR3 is TGCGCCAGCAGCCAAGGCAGGGGAGCTGGAAACACCATATATTTT. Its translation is CASSQGRGAGNTIYF.

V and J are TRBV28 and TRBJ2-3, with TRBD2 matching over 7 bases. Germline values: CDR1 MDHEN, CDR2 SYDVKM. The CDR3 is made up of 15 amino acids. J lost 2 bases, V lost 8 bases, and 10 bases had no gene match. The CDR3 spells CASRPLSGTTDTQYF. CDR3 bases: TGTGCCAGCCGACCGCTCAGCGGGACCACAGATACGCAGTATTTT.

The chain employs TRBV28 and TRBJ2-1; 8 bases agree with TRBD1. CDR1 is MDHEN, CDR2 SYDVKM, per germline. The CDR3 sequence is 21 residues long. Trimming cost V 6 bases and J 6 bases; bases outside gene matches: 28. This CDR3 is CASRRVPQGTGDRPRGNEQFF. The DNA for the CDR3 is TGTGCCAGCAGGCGAGTTCCCCAGGGGACAGGCGACCGCCCGAGGGGCAATGAGCAGTTCTTC.

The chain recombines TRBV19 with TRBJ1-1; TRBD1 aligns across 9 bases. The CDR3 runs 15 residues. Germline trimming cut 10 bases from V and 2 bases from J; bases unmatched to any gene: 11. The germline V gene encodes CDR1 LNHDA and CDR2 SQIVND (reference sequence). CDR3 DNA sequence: TGTGCCACCTGGGATAGGGGACAGGGAAACACTGAAGCTTTCTTT. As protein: CATWDRGQGNTEAFF.

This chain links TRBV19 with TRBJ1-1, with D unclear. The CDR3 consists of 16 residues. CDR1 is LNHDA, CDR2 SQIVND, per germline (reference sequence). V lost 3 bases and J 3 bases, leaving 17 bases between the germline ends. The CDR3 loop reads CASSITKATLYTEAFF. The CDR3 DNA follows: TGTGCCAGTAGTATCACTAAGGCAACCCTCTACACTGAAGCTTTCTTT. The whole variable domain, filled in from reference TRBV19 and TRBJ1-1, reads DGGITQSPKYLFRKEGQNVTLSCEQNLNHDAMYWYRQDPGQGLRLIYYSQIVNDFQKGDIAEGYSVSREKKESFPLTVTSAQKNPTAFYLCASSITKATLYTEAFFGQGTRLTVV.

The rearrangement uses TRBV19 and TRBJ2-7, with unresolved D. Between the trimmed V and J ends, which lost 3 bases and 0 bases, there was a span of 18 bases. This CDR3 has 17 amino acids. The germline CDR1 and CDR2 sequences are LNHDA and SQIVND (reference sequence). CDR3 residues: CASSIRYRAGTSYEQYF. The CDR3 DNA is TGTGCCAGTAGTATCCGGTATCGGGCAGGAACCTCCTACGAGCAGTACTTC.

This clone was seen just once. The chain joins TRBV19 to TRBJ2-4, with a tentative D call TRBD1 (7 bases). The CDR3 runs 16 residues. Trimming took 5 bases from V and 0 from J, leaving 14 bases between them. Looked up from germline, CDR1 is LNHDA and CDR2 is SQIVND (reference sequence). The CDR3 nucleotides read TGTGCCAGTAGTGCGGGACAGATTCTAGCCAAAAACATTCAGTACTTC. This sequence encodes CASSAGQILAKNIQYF.

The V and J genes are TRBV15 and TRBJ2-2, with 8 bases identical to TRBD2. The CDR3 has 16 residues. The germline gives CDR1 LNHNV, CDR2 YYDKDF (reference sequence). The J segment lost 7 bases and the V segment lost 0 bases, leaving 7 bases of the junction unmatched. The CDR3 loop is CATSRETGTRGGELFF. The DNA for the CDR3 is TGTGCCACCAGCAGAGAAACCGGGACTAGGGGCGGGGAGCTGTTTTTT.